This TCR beta chain was captured in a study of a mutant IDH1 vaccine in newly diagnosed glioma. On the study more broadly: During weeks 1, 3, 5, 7, 11, 15, 19 and 23, patients received eight vaccinations. It was radiotherapy, temozolomide, or both that patients received previously, with most receiving both.

Time point given: week 23, last vaccination. Topical imiquimod accompanied each vaccine dose, which consisted of 300 ug of mutant IDH1 20-mer peptide. With respect to this clone: Antigen specificity is unknown.

The assay was immunoSEQ multiplex PCR, and TCRdb's table has in-frame clones only and misses some. The sample includes over 55,000 clones, 80% to 90% of them seen just once. In germline, CDR1 is SNHLY, CDR2 FYNNEI. The CDR3 sequence is 13 residues long. The V end was cut by 6 bases, the J end by 8 bases, with 11 bases between. The sample in question was PBMCs, obtained from a glioma patient whose treatment included an IDH1 peptide vaccine. The sequence derives from a woman aged 40 to 50 with glioma. Some clones in this sample may be carry-over from other donors' samples. J is TRBJ1-6 and V is TRBV2, with D tentatively TRBD1 (5 bases). The CDR3 nucleotides are TGTGCCAGCAGCCCAGGGTTGGATTCACCCCTCCACTTT. Protein: CASSPGLDSPLHF.